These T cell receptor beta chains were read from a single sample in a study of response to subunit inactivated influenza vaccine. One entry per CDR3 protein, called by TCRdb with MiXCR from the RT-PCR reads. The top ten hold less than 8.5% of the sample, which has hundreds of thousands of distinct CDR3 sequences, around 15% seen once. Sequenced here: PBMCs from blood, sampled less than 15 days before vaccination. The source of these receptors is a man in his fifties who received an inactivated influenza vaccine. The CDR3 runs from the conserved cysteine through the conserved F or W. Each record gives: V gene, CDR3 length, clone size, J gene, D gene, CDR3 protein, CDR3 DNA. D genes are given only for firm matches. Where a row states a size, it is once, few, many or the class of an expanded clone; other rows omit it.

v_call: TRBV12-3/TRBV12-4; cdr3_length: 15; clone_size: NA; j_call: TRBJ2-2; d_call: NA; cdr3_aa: CASSLLASAGGELFF; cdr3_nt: TGTGCCAGCAGTTTACTGGCTAGCGCGGGCGGGGAGCTGTTTTTT
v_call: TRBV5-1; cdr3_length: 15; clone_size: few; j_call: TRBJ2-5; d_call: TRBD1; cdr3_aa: CASSLAWQGEETQYF; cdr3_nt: TGCGCCAGCAGCTTGGCATGGCAGGGGGAAGAGACCCAGTACTTC
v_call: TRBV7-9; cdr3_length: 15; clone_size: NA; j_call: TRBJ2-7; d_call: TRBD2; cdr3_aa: CASSFLAGGLDEQYF; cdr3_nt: TGTGCCAGCAGCTTTCTAGCGGGGGGGCTGGACGAGCAGTACTTC
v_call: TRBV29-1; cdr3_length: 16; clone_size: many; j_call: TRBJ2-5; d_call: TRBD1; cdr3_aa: CSVRDRVFWYQETQYF; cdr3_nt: TGCAGCGTCCGGGACAGGGTTTTTTGGTACCAAGAGACCCAGTACTTC
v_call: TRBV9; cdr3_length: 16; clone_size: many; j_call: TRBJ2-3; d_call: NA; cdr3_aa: CASSVLQGVGTDTQYF; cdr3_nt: TGTGCCAGCAGCGTCCTACAGGGAGTAGGCACAGATACGCAGTATTTT
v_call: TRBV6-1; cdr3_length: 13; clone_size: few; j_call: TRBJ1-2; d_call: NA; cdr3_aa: CASSIQGPGGYTF; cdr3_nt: TGTGCCAGCAGCATTCAGGGCCCCGGCGGCTACACCTTC
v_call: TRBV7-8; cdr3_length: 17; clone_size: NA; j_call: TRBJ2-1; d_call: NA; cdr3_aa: CASSPSALVSSYNEQFF; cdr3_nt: TGTGCCAGCAGCCCTAGCGCATTAGTAAGCTCCTACAATGAGCAGTTCTTC
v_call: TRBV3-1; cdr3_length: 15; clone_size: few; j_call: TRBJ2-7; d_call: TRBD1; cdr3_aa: CASSQSGQRSYEQYF; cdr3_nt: TGTGCCAGCAGCCAATCGGGACAGAGATCCTACGAGCAGTACTTC
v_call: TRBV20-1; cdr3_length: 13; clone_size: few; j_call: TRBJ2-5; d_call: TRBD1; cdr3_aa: CSAITGTAGTQYF; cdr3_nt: TGCAGTGCCATCACCGGGACAGCCGGGACCCAGTACTTC
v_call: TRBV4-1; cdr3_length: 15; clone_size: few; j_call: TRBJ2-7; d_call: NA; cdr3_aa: CASSHGSTADYEQYF; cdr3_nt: TGCGCCAGCAGCCACGGGTCGACAGCCGACTACGAGCAGTACTTC
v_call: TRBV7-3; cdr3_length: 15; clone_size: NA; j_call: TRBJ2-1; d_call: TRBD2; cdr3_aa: CASSAIAGGLYEQFF; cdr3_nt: TGTGCCAGCAGCGCAATAGCGGGAGGTCTCTATGAGCAGTTCTTC
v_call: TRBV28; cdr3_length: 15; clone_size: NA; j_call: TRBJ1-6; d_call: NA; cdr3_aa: CASSRVGQGGSPLHF; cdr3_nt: TGTGCCAGCAGTCGCGTGGGGCAGGGCGGTTCACCCCTCCACTTT
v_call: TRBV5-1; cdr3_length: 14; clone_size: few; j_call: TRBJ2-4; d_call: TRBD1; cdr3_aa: CASSLETQGDIQYF; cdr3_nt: TGCGCCAGCAGCTTGGAAACGCAGGGGGATATTCAGTACTTC
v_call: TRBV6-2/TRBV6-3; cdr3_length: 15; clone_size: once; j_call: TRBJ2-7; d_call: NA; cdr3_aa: CASSDGPFESYEQYF; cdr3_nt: TGTGCCAGCAGCGATGGACCGTTCGAATCCTACGAGCAGTACTTC
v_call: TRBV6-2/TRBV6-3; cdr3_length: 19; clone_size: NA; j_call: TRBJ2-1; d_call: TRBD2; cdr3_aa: CASRSPGLAGAGAYNEQFF; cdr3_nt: TGTGCCAGCCGATCCCCAGGACTAGCGGGAGCTGGAGCCTACAATGAGCAGTTCTTC
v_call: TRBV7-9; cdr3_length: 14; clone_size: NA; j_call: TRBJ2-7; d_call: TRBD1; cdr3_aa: CASSAPGQAYEQYF; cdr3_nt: TGTGCCAGCAGCGCCCCGGGACAGGCCTACGAGCAGTACTTC
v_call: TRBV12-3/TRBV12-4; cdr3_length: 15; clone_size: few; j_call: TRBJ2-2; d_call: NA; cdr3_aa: CASNTPTGNTGELFF; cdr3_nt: TGTGCCAGCAATACCCCGACAGGGAACACCGGGGAGCTGTTTTTT
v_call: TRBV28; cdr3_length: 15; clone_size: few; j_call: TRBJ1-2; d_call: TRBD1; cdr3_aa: CASSSGTGGLGGYTF; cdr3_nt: TGTGCCAGCAGCTCTGGGACAGGGGGCTTGGGTGGCTACACCTTC
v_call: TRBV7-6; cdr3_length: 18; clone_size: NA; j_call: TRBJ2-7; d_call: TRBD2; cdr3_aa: CASSPRVGLAGQGYEQYF; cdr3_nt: TGTGCCAGCAGCCCCCGAGTTGGACTAGCGGGACAGGGCTACGAGCAGTACTTC
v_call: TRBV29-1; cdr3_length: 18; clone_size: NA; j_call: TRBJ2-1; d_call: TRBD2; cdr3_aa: CSVKGTSGRLTLINEQFF; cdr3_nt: TGCAGCGTTAAGGGGACTAGCGGGAGGTTGACTCTGATAAATGAGCAGTTCTTC
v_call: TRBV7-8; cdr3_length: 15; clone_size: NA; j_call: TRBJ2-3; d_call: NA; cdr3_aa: CASSLASTSTDTQYF; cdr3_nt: TGTGCCAGCAGCTTAGCTTCGACTAGCACAGATACGCAGTATTTT
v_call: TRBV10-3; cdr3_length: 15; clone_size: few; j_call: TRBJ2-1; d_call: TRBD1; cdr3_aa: CAIRDTGGSYNEQFF; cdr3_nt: TGTGCCATCAGAGACACAGGGGGCTCCTACAATGAGCAGTTCTTC
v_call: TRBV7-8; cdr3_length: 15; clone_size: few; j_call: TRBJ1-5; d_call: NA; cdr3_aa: CASSLGTYGNQPQHF; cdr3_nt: TGTGCCAGCAGCTTAGGAACTTATGGCAATCAGCCCCAGCATTTT
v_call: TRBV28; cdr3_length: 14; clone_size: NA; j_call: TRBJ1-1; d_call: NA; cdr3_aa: CASSFFRVGTEAFF; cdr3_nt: TGTGCCAGCAGTTTTTTCCGGGTAGGGACTGAAGCTTTCTTT
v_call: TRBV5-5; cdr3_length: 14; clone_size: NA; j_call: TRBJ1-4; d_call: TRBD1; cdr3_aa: CASSPGQNNEKLFF; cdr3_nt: TGTGCCAGCAGCCCGGGACAGAACAATGAAAAACTGTTTTTT
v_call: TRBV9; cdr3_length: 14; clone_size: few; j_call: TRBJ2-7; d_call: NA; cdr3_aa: CASSLAPSSVEQYF; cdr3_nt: TGTGCCAGCAGCCTTGCCCCCTCGAGTGTTGAGCAGTACTTC
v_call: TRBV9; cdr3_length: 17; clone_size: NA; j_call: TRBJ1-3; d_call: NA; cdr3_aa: CASSVAPAATSGNTIYF; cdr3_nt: TGTGCCAGCAGCGTAGCCCCCGCGGCCACCTCTGGAAACACCATATATTTT
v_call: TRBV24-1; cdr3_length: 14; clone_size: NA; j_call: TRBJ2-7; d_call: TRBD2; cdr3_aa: CATGLAGITYEQYF; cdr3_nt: TGTGCCACCGGACTAGCGGGGATTACCTACGAGCAGTACTTC
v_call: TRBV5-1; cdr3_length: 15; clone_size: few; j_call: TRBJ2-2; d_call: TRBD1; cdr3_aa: CASSLGLTGSGELFF; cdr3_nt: TGCGCCAGCAGCTTGGGGTTGACAGGGTCCGGGGAGCTGTTTTTT
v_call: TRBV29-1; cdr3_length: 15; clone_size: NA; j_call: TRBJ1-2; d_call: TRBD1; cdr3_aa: CSVKLKRDRDYGYTF; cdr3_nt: TGCAGCGTTAAACTCAAACGGGACAGGGACTATGGCTACACCTTC
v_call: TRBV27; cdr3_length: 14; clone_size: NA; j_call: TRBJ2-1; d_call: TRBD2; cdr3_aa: CASRASGLVNEQFF; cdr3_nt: TGTGCCAGCAGAGCTAGCGGGCTGGTAAATGAGCAGTTCTTC
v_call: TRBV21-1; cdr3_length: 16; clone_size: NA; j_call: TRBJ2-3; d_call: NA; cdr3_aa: CASNFFLARITDTQYF; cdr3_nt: TGTGCCAGCAACTTCTTTCTAGCGCGTATCACAGATACGCAGTATTTT
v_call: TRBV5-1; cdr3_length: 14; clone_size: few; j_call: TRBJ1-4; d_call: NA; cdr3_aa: CASRPGLGDEKLFF; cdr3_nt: TGCGCCAGCAGACCGGGACTGGGAGATGAAAAACTGTTTTTT
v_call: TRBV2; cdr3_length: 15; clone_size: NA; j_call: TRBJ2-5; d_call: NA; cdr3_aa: CASSETWAGQETQYF; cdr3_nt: TGTGCCAGCAGTGAGACGTGGGCAGGGCAGGAGACCCAGTACTTC
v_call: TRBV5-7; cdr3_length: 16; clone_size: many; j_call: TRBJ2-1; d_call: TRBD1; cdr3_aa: CASSLYPRDRWGEQFF; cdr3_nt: TGTGCCAGCAGCTTGTATCCCCGGGACAGGTGGGGTGAGCAGTTCTTC
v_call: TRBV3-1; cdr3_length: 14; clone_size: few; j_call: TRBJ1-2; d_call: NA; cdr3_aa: CASSPGERDYGYTF; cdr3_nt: TGTGCCAGCAGCCCCGGTGAGCGAGACTATGGCTACACCTTC
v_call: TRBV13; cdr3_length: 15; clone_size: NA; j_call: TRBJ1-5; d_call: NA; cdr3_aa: CASSLGRRNNQPQHF; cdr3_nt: TGTGCCAGCAGCTTAGGCCGTCGGAACAATCAGCCCCAGCATTTT
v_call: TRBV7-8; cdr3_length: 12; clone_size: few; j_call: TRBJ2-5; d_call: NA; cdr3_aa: CASSVRGETQYF; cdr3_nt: TGTGCCAGCAGCGTGCGAGGGGAGACCCAGTACTTC
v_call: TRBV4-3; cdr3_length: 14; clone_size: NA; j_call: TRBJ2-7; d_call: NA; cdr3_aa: CASSQDGTHYEQYF; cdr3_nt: TGCGCCAGCAGCCAAGATGGGACCCACTACGAGCAGTACTTC
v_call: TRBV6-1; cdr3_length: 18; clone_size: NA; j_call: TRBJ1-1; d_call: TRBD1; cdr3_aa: CASIPNPNGQGAYTEAFF; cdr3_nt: TGTGCCAGCATTCCAAACCCCAATGGACAGGGGGCTTACACTGAAGCTTTCTTT
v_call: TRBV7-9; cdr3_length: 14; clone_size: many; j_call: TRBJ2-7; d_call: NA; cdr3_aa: CASSLRQEASEQYF; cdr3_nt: TGTGCCAGCAGCTTACGACAGGAGGCTAGTGAGCAGTACTTC
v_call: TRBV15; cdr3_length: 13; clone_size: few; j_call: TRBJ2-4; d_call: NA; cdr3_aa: CATSRDRRNIQYF; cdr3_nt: TGTGCCACCAGCAGAGATAGAAGGAACATTCAGTACTTC
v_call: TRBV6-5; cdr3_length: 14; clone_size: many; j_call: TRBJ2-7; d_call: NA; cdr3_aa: CASSSAGTPYEQYF; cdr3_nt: TGTGCCAGCAGCTCCGCCGGGACGCCCTACGAGCAGTACTTC